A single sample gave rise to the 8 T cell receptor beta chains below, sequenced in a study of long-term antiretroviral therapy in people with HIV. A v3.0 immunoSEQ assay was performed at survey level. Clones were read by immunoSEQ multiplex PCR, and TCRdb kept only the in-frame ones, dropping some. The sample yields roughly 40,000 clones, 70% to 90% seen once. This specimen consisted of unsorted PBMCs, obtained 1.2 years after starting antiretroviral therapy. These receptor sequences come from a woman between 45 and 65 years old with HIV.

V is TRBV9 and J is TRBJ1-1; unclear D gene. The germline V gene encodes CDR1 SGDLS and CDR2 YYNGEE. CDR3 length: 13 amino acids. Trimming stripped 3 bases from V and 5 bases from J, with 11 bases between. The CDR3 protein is CASSEGGRTEAFF. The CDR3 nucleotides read TGTGCCAGCAGCGAAGGCGGTAGAACTGAAGCTTTCTTT.

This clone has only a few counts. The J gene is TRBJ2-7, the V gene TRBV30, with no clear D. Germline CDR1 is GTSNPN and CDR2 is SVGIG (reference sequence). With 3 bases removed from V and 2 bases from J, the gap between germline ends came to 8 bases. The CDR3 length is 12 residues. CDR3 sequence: CAWSVTAYEQYF. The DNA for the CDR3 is TGTGCCTGGAGCGTCACAGCCTACGAGCAGTACTTC.

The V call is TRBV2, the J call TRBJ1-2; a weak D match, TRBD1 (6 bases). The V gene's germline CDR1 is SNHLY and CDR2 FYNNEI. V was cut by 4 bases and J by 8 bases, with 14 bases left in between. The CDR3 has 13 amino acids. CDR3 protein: CASSGTVGGGYTF. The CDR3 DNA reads TGTGCCAGCAGTGGGACAGTTGGGGGGGGCTACACCTTC. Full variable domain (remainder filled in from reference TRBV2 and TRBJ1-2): EPEVTQTPSHQVTQMGQEVILRCVPISNHLYFYWYRQILGQKVEFLVSFYNNEISEKSEIFDDQFSVERPDGSNFTLKIRSTKLEDSAMYFCASSGTVGGGYTFGSGTRLTVV.

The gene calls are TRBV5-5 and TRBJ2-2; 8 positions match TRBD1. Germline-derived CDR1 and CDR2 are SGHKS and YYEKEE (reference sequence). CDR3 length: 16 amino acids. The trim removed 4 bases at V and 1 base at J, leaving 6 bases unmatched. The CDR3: CASSHSGTGNTGELFF. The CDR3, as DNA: TGTGCCAGCAGCCATTCCGGGACAGGGAACACCGGGGAGCTGTTTTTT.

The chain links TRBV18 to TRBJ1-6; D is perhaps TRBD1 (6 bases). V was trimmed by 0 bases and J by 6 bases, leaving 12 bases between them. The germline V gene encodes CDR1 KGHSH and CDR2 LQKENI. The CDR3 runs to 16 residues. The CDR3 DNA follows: TGTGCCAGCTCACCACCCTTACAGGGAAGTAATTCACCCCTCCACTTT. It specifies CASSPPLQGSNSPLHF. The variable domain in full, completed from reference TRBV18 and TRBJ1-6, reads NAGVMQNPRHLVRRRGQEARLRCSPMKGHSHVYWYRQLPEEGLKFMVYLQKENIIDESGMPKERFSAEFPKEGPSILRIQQVVRGDSAAYFCASSPPLQGSNSPLHFGNGTRLTVT.

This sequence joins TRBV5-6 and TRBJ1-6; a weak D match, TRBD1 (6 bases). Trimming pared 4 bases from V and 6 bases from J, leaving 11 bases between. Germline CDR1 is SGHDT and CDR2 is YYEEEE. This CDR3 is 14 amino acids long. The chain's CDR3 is CASSPGHGNSPLHF. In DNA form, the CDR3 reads TGTGCCAGCAGCCCGGGACATGGTAATTCACCCCTCCACTTT.

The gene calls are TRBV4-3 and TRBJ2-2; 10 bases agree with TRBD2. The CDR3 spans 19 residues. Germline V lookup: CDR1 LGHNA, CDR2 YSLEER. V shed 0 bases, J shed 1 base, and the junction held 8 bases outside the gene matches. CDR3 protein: CASSQDSGVAGGNTGELFF. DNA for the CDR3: TGCGCCAGCAGCCAAGATTCGGGGGTAGCGGGGGGGAACACCGGGGAGCTGTTTTTT.

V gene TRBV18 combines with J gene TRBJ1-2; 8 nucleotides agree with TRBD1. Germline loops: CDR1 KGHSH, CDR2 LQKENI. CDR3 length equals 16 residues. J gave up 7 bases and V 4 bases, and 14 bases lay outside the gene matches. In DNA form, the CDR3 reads TGTGCCAGCTCACTCTCCTTAGGGACAGGACCCATTGGCTACACCTTC. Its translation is CASSLSLGTGPIGYTF.